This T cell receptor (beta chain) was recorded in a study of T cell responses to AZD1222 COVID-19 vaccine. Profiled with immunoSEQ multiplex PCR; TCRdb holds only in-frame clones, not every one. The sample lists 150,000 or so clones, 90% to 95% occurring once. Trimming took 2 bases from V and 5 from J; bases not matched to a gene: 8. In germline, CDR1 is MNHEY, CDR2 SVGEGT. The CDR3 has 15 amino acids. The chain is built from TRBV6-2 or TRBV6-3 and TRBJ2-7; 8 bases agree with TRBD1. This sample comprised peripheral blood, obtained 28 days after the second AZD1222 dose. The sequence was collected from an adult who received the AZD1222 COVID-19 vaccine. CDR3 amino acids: CASSYAGQGADEQYF. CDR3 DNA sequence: TGTGCCAGCAGTTACGCCGGTCAGGGGGCAGACGAGCAGTACTTC.